A selection of T cell receptor beta chains follows, all from one sample in a study of shared clonotypes between healthy human individuals. Profiled with immunoSEQ multiplex PCR; TCRdb holds only in-frame clones, not every one. The sample lists some 530,000 clones, around 73% occurring once. The source material was PBMCs. The receptors originated from a woman between 40 and 50 years old in good health. Some clones in this sample may be carry-over from other donors' samples. CDR3s include the opening cysteine and the closing phenylalanine or tryptophan. D genes are given only for firm matches. Expanded clones are given a class, and other clones once, few, many or no size at all.

clone_size: .
d_call: .
j_call: TRBJ2-5
v_call: TRBV5-1
cdr3_length: 15
cdr3_aa: CASSSNTGHQETQYF
cdr3_nt: TGCGCCAGCAGCTCGAATACAGGGCACCAAGAGACCCAGTACTTC

clone_size: .
d_call: .
j_call: TRBJ2-1
v_call: TRBV29-1
cdr3_length: 15
cdr3_aa: CSVDESGRLDNEQFF
cdr3_nt: TGCAGCGTTGATGAATCGGGGCGACTAGACAATGAGCAGTTCTTC

clone_size: .
d_call: .
j_call: TRBJ1-4
v_call: TRBV9
cdr3_length: 16
cdr3_aa: CASSVEGGGTNEKLFF
cdr3_nt: TGTGCCAGCAGCGTAGAAGGAGGGGGTACTAATGAAAAACTGTTTTTT

clone_size: .
d_call: .
j_call: TRBJ2-7
v_call: TRBV6-9
cdr3_length: 11
cdr3_aa: CASQTGGEQYF
cdr3_nt: TGTGCCAGTCAAACAGGAGGCGAGCAGTACTTC

clone_size: .
d_call: .
j_call: TRBJ2-2
v_call: TRBV4-3
cdr3_length: 15
cdr3_aa: CASSQALLNTGELFF
cdr3_nt: TGCGCCAGCAGCCAAGCCCTTCTGAACACCGGGGAGCTGTTTTTT

clone_size: once
d_call: .
j_call: TRBJ2-3
v_call: TRBV6-5
cdr3_length: 16
cdr3_aa: CASSYYIRGGTDTQYF
cdr3_nt: TGTGCCAGCAGTTACTACATCAGGGGGGGCACAGATACGCAGTATTTT

clone_size: few
d_call: .
j_call: TRBJ2-7
v_call: TRBV30
cdr3_length: 15
cdr3_aa: CAWSLADRDVSEQYF
cdr3_nt: TGTGCCTGGAGTCTAGCGGACAGGGATGTGTCCGAGCAGTACTTC

clone_size: .
d_call: TRBD1
j_call: TRBJ2-7
v_call: TRBV2
cdr3_length: 15
cdr3_aa: CASKLVGQGSYEQYF
cdr3_nt: TGTGCCAGCAAGTTGGTAGGACAGGGTTCCTACGAGCAGTACTTC

clone_size: .
d_call: .
j_call: TRBJ1-2
v_call: TRBV9
cdr3_length: 15
cdr3_aa: CASSVARIKNYGYTF
cdr3_nt: TGTGCCAGCAGCGTAGCCCGCATTAAGAACTATGGCTACACCTTC

clone_size: .
d_call: .
j_call: TRBJ2-6
v_call: TRBV27
cdr3_length: 14
cdr3_aa: CASKSVPGANVLTF
cdr3_nt: TGTGCCAGCAAGAGTGTGCCTGGGGCCAACGTCCTGACTTTC

clone_size: few
d_call: TRBD2
j_call: TRBJ2-1
v_call: TRBV9
cdr3_length: 18
cdr3_aa: CASSVGTSGRRVGNEQFF
cdr3_nt: TGTGCCAGCAGCGTAGGGACTAGCGGGAGACGTGTGGGAAATGAGCAGTTCTTC

clone_size: .
d_call: .
j_call: TRBJ2-1
v_call: TRBV7-2
cdr3_length: 13
cdr3_aa: CASSLGLRNEQFF
cdr3_nt: TGTGCCAGCAGCCTGGGGTTGCGCAATGAGCAGTTCTTC

clone_size: few
d_call: TRBD1
j_call: TRBJ2-7
v_call: TRBV25-1
cdr3_length: 15
cdr3_aa: CASSEFGTGGYEQYF
cdr3_nt: TGTGCCAGCAGTGAATTTGGGACAGGGGGCTACGAGCAGTACTTC

clone_size: .
d_call: .
j_call: TRBJ1-2
v_call: TRBV18
cdr3_length: 14
cdr3_aa: CASRDYSRNYGYTF
cdr3_nt: TGTGCCAGCCGGGACTATAGTCGGAATTATGGCTACACCTTC

clone_size: .
d_call: .
j_call: TRBJ1-5
v_call: TRBV28
cdr3_length: 14
cdr3_aa: CASSLWAAYQPQHF
cdr3_nt: TGTGCCAGCAGTTTATGGGCAGCTTATCAGCCCCAGCATTTT

clone_size: .
d_call: TRBD1
j_call: TRBJ1-5
v_call: TRBV28
cdr3_length: 16
cdr3_aa: CASSNPGQGRNQPQHF
cdr3_nt: TGTGCCAGCAGCAACCCGGGACAGGGGAGGAATCAGCCCCAGCATTTT

clone_size: few
d_call: .
j_call: TRBJ2-7
v_call: TRBV5-5
cdr3_length: 12
cdr3_aa: CASSLWDYEQYF
cdr3_nt: TGTGCCAGCAGCTTGTGGGACTACGAGCAGTACTTC

clone_size: .
d_call: .
j_call: TRBJ2-2
v_call: TRBV28
cdr3_length: 19
cdr3_aa: CASSSPPSSGKGGTGELFF
cdr3_nt: TGTGCCAGCAGTTCCCCCCCTTCTAGCGGAAAGGGGGGGACCGGGGAGCTGTTTTTT

clone_size: .
d_call: TRBD2
j_call: TRBJ2-5
v_call: TRBV28
cdr3_length: 17
cdr3_aa: CASSSPGLAGSGETQYF
cdr3_nt: TGTGCCAGCAGTTCCCCCGGACTAGCGGGGTCCGGAGAGACCCAGTACTTC

clone_size: few
d_call: .
j_call: TRBJ1-4
v_call: TRBV28
cdr3_length: 12
cdr3_aa: CASGLGREKLFF
cdr3_nt: TGTGCCAGCGGTCTCGGGAGAGAAAAACTGTTTTTT

clone_size: once
d_call: TRBD1
j_call: TRBJ2-1
v_call: TRBV4-3
cdr3_length: 15
cdr3_aa: CASSQGTGAIHEQFF
cdr3_nt: TGCGCCAGCAGCCAAGGGACAGGAGCGATCCATGAGCAGTTCTTC

clone_size: .
d_call: .
j_call: TRBJ2-5
v_call: TRBV19
cdr3_length: 15
cdr3_aa: CASSPLYTGQETQYF
cdr3_nt: TGTGCCAGTAGTCCCCTTTATACGGGCCAAGAGACCCAGTACTTC

clone_size: .
d_call: .
j_call: TRBJ2-5
v_call: TRBV5-1
cdr3_length: 18
cdr3_aa: CASSLESLWWRSQETQYF
cdr3_nt: TGCGCCAGCAGCTTGGAATCGTTGTGGTGGCGGTCTCAAGAGACCCAGTACTTC

clone_size: .
d_call: .
j_call: TRBJ1-1
v_call: TRBV7-2
cdr3_length: 13
cdr3_aa: CASSLAPQIEAFF
cdr3_nt: TGTGCCAGCAGCTTAGCGCCACAGATTGAAGCTTTCTTT

clone_size: .
d_call: .
j_call: TRBJ2-3
v_call: TRBV6-6
cdr3_length: 14
cdr3_aa: CASSYSVRADTQYF
cdr3_nt: TGTGCCAGCAGTTACTCTGTCAGGGCAGATACGCAGTATTTT

clone_size: .
d_call: TRBD2
j_call: TRBJ2-3
v_call: TRBV28
cdr3_length: 16
cdr3_aa: CASSPISGRGSDTQYF
cdr3_nt: TGTGCCAGCAGCCCCATAAGCGGGAGAGGCTCAGATACGCAGTATTTT

clone_size: .
d_call: TRBD1
j_call: TRBJ1-1
v_call: TRBV5-4
cdr3_length: 13
cdr3_aa: CASSRGGDTEAFF
cdr3_nt: TGTGCCAGCAGCCGAGGGGGCGACACTGAAGCTTTCTTT

clone_size: .
d_call: .
j_call: TRBJ1-5
v_call: TRBV19
cdr3_length: 13
cdr3_aa: CASSMWSNQPQHF
cdr3_nt: TGTGCCAGTAGTATGTGGAGCAATCAGCCCCAGCATTTT

clone_size: .
d_call: TRBD2
j_call: TRBJ2-5
v_call: TRBV28
cdr3_length: 16
cdr3_aa: CASSFPSGNLQETQYF
cdr3_nt: TGTGCCAGCAGTTTTCCTAGCGGGAACCTGCAAGAGACCCAGTACTTC

clone_size: .
d_call: .
j_call: TRBJ2-7
v_call: TRBV11-2
cdr3_length: 12
cdr3_aa: CASSLFSYEQYF
cdr3_nt: TGTGCCAGCAGCTTGTTTTCCTACGAGCAGTACTTC

clone_size: .
d_call: .
j_call: TRBJ2-3
v_call: TRBV7-9
cdr3_length: 14
cdr3_aa: CASSPPGSTDTQYF
cdr3_nt: TGTGCCAGCAGCCCCCCCGGCAGCACAGATACGCAGTATTTT

clone_size: .
d_call: .
j_call: TRBJ1-1
v_call: TRBV19
cdr3_length: 14
cdr3_aa: CASTGFRYGTEAFF
cdr3_nt: TGTGCCAGTACAGGGTTCCGTTACGGCACTGAAGCTTTCTTT

clone_size: many
d_call: TRBD2
j_call: TRBJ2-5
v_call: TRBV5-5
cdr3_length: 16
cdr3_aa: CASSGIPGGVKETQYF
cdr3_nt: TGTGCCAGCAGCGGCATTCCCGGGGGGGTCAAAGAGACCCAGTACTTC

clone_size: .
d_call: TRBD1
j_call: TRBJ2-5
v_call: TRBV4-3
cdr3_length: 15
cdr3_aa: CASSQDRQGAKTQYF
cdr3_nt: TGCGCCAGCAGCCAAGATAGACAGGGGGCGAAGACCCAGTACTTC

clone_size: .
d_call: .
j_call: TRBJ2-1
v_call: TRBV25-1
cdr3_length: 16
cdr3_aa: CASSEWRSSSYNEQFF
cdr3_nt: TGTGCCAGCAGTGAATGGCGGAGTAGCTCCTACAATGAGCAGTTCTTC

clone_size: .
d_call: .
j_call: TRBJ1-2
v_call: TRBV6-6
cdr3_length: 14
cdr3_aa: CASSYSMRESGYTF
cdr3_nt: TGTGCCAGCAGTTACTCGATGAGGGAATCTGGCTACACCTTC

clone_size: .
d_call: TRBD2
j_call: TRBJ2-7
v_call: TRBV27
cdr3_length: 12
cdr3_aa: CASSFIAGEQYF
cdr3_nt: TGTGCCAGCAGTTTTATAGCGGGGGAGCAGTACTTC

clone_size: few
d_call: TRBD1
j_call: TRBJ1-1
v_call: TRBV7-8
cdr3_length: 13
cdr3_aa: CASSLGQGTEAFF
cdr3_nt: TGTGCCAGCAGCTTGGGACAGGGGACAGAAGCTTTCTTT